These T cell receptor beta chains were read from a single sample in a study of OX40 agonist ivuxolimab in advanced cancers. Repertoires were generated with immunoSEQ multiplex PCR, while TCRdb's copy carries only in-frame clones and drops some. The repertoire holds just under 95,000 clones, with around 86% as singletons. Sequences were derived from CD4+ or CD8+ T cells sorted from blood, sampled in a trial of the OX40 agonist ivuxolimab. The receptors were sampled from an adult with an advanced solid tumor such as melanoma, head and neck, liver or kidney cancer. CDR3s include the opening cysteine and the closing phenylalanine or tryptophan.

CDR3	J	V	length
CASSPPRQSNYGYTF	TRBJ1-2	TRBV28	15
CASRRGGAGELFF	TRBJ2-2	TRBV6-4	13
CASKDGGRETQYF	TRBJ2-5	TRBV6-5	13
CASSIASRGEQFF	TRBJ2-1	TRBV19	13
CASSLGPSTSGNTIYF	TRBJ1-3	TRBV27	16
CATSREQANYGYTF	TRBJ1-2	TRBV15	14
CASSPGLAGGPATDTQYF	TRBJ2-3	TRBV4-2	18
CASSQGLAGNDEQFF	TRBJ2-1	TRBV14	15
CASSAGKRQGSYNSPLHF	TRBJ1-6	TRBV5-1	18
CASSSGTTMNTEAFF	TRBJ1-1	TRBV5-4	15
CASSYSNDRGGTEAFF	TRBJ1-1	TRBV6-6	16
CASSETWNSYEQYF	TRBJ2-7	TRBV27	14
CASSLVTGRNTGELFF	TRBJ2-2	TRBV7-2	16
CASTTARYQETQYF	TRBJ2-5	TRBV7-8	14
CASSAIQGTGGTEAFF	TRBJ1-1	TRBV25-1	16
CASSLDMNSYEQYF	TRBJ2-7	TRBV7-9	14
CASSPATANTGELFF	TRBJ2-2	TRBV5-4	15
CASSLGQGAGNEQFF	TRBJ2-1	TRBV7-2	15
CASSDWGGKENTEAFF	TRBJ1-1	TRBV7-9	16
CASSRGPRGAVENIQYF	TRBJ2-4	TRBV2	17
CASSDSGTSYEQYF	TRBJ2-7	TRBV6-4	14
CASSLAGGGRGSDTQYF	TRBJ2-3	TRBV5-1	17
CACPNATGQGPFEQYF	TRBJ2-7	TRBV27	16
CASSYSRGTGNTIYF	TRBJ1-3	TRBV6-5	15
CASSEITEKNEKLFF	TRBJ1-4	TRBV6-1	15
CASSLLGDYEQYF	TRBJ2-7	TRBV5-1	13
CASSFTGSQPQHF	TRBJ1-5	TRBV28	13
CASSERGVTPEQYF	TRBJ2-7	TRBV10-2	14
CASSLTVATGYTF	TRBJ1-2	TRBV5-4	13
CASSPVAGRKYF	TRBJ2-3	TRBV18	12
CASSLDPPREQFF	TRBJ2-1	TRBV7-2	13
CASSFYGGARVNEQFF	TRBJ2-1	TRBV5-1	16
CASMFSGFSSYEQYF	TRBJ2-7	TRBV2	15
CASSPPGRGVETQYF	TRBJ2-5	TRBV7-8	15
CASSFWGASGNTIYF	TRBJ1-3	TRBV7-2	15
CASSLALAGQPWETQYF	TRBJ2-5	TRBV7-2	17
CASSLQRGDTQYF	TRBJ2-3	TRBV27	13
CASSFVSGPRVHEQYF	TRBJ2-7	TRBV5-1	16
CASSSKPGSGTVYGYTF	TRBJ1-2	TRBV11-2	17
CASSLAAGGGTEAFF	TRBJ1-1	TRBV7-2	15
CASSLGGQDNYGYTF	TRBJ1-2	TRBV5-1	15
CAIHLTGTYEQYF	TRBJ2-7	TRBV6-1	13
CASSYSKGPGYGYTF	TRBJ1-2	TRBV6-5	15
CASSQDRLPTGELFF	TRBJ2-2	TRBV4-2	15
CASSPSTGGDTEAFF	TRBJ1-1	TRBV18	15
CASSLADRQETQYF	TRBJ2-5	TRBV5-1	14
CASSVMTGDTEAFF	TRBJ1-1	TRBV5-1	14